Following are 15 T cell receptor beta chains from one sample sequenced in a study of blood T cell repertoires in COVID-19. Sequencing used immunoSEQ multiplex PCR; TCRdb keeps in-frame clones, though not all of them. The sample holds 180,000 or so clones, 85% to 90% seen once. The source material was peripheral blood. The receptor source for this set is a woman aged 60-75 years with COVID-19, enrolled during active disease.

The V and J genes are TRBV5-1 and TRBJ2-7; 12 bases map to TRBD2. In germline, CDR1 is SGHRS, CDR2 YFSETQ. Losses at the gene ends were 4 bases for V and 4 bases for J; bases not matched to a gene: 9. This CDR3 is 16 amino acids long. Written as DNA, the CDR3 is TGCGCCAGCAGCCCCACAGGACTAGCGGGGACTTACGAGCAGTACTTC. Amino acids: CASSPTGLAGTYEQYF. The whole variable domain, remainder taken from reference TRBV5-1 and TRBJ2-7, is KAGVTQTPRYLIKTRGQQVTLSCSPISGHRSVSWYQQTPGQGLQFLFEYFSETQRNKGNFPGRFSGRQFSNSRSEMNVSTLELGDSALYLCASSPTGLAGTYEQYFGPGTRLTVT.

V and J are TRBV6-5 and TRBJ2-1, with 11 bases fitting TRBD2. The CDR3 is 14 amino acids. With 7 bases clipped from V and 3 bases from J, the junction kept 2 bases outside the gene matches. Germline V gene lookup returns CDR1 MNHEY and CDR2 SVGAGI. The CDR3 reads CASTTSGSYNEQFF. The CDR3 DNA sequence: TGTGCCAGCACTACTAGCGGGAGCTACAATGAGCAGTTCTTC.

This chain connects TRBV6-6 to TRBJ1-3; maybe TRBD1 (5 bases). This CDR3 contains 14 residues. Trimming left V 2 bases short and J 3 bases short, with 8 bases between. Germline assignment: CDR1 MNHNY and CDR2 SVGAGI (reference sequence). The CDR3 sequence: CASSYGQGGNTIYF. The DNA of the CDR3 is TGTGCCAGCAGTTACGGCCAGGGTGGAAACACCATATATTTT.

The chain's CDR3 is CASSQDLTTYEQYF. CDR3 nucleotides: TGTGCCAGCAGCCAAGATCTGACAACCTACGAGCAGTACTTC. This chain uses TRBV3-1 (or the pseudogene TRBV3-2) with TRBJ2-7; D uncertain. Trimming cost V 0 bases and J 2 bases, with 8 bases left between them. The CDR3 totals 14 residues. Per the germline V gene, CDR1 is LGHDT and CDR2 is YNNKEL (reference sequence).

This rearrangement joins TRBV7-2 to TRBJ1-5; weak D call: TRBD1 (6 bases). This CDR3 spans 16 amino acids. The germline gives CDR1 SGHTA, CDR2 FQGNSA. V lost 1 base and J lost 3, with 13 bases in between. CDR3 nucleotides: TGTGCCAGCAGCTTAGTCAGCGGGACAAACAATCAGCCCCAGCATTTT. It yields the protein CASSLVSGTNNQPQHF. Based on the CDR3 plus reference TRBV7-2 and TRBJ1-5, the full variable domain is GAGVSQSPSNKVTEKGKDVELRCDPISGHTALYWYRQSLGQGLEFLIYFQGNSAPDKSGLPSDRFSAERTGGSVSTLTIQRTQQEDSAVYLCASSLVSGTNNQPQHFGDGTRLSIL.

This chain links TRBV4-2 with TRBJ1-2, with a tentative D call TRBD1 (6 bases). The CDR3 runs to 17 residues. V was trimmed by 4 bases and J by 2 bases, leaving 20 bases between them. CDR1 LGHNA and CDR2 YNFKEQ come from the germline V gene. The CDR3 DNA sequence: TGTGCCAGCAGCCCCAGAGCTAGGGGGGGCGCGAACTATGGCTACACCTTC. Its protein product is CASSPRARGGANYGYTF.

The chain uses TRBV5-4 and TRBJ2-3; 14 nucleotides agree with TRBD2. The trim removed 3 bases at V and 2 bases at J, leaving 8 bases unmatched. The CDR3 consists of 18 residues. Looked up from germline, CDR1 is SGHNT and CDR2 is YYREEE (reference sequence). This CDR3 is CASSSGTSGSLITDTQYF. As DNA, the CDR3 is TGTGCCAGCAGCTCCGGGACTAGCGGGAGTTTGATCACAGATACGCAGTATTTT.

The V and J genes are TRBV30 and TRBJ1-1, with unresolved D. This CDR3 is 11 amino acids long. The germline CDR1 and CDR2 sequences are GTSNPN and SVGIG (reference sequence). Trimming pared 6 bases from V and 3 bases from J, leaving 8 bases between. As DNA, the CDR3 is TGTGCCTGCCTGGGAGACACTGAAGCTTTCTTT. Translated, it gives CACLGDTEAFF. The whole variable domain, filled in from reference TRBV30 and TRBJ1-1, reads SQTIHQWPATLVQPVGSPLSLECTVEGTSNPNLYWYRQAAGRGLQLLFYSVGIGQISSEVPQNLSASRPQDRQFILSSKKLLLSDSGFYLCACLGDTEAFFGQGTRLTVV.

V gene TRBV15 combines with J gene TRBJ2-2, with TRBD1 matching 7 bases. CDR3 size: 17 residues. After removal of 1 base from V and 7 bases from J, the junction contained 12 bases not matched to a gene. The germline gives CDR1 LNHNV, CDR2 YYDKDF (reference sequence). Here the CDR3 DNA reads TGTGCCACCAGCAGAGGCCCTATGACAGGGTGGGGCGGGGAGCTGTTTTTT. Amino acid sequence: CATSRGPMTGWGGELFF.

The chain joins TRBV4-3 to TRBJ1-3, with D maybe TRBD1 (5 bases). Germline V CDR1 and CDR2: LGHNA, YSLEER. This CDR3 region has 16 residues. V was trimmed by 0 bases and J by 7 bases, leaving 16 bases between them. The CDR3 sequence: CASSQDTGVVSNTIYF. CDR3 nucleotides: TGCGCCAGCAGCCAAGATACGGGGGTAGTTAGCAACACCATATATTTT.

CDR3 sequence reads: CASSHRTGSGVGNTIYF. The CDR3 DNA reads as TGTGCCAGCTCGCACCGGACAGGGAGTGGTGTTGGAAACACCATATATTTT. This chain joins TRBV10-3 and TRBJ1-3, with 8 bases that match TRBD1. Losses at the gene ends were 10 bases for V and 3 bases for J; bases not matched to a gene: 17. Germline CDR1 ENHRY, CDR2 SYGVKD. The CDR3 is made up of 17 amino acids.

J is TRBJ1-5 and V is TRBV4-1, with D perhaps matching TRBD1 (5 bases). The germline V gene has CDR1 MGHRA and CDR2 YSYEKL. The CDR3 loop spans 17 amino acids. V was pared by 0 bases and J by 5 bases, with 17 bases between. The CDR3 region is CASSQDKGTTGYQPQHF. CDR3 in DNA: TGCGCCAGCAGCCAAGATAAAGGTACAACAGGCTATCAGCCCCAGCATTTT.

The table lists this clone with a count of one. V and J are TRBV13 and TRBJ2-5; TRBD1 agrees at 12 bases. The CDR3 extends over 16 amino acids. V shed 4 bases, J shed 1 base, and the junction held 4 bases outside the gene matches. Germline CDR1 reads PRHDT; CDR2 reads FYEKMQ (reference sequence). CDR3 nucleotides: TGTGCCAGCAGCTATCCGGGACAGGGGGCCCAAGAGACCCAGTACTTC. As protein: CASSYPGQGAQETQYF.

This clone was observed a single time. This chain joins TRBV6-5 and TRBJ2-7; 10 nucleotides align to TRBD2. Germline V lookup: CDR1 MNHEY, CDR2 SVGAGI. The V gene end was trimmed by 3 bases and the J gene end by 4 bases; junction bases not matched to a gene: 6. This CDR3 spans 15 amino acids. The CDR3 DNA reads TGTGCCAGCAGTTATAAGCTAGCGGGAGATTACGAGCAGTACTTC. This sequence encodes CASSYKLAGDYEQYF.

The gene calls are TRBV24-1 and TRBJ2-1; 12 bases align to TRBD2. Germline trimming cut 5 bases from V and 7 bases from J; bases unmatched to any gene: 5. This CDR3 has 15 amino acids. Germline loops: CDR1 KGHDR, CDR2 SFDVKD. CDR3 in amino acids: CATSGLAGAMNEQFF. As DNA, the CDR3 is TGTGCCACCAGTGGACTAGCGGGGGCCATGAATGAGCAGTTCTTC.